What follows describes a single T cell receptor (beta chain). This clonotype qualifies as medium-sized (0.01 to 0.1%). What this receptor recognizes is not known. Per-base qualities were not stored, and no clone one base away is much larger. The sample is drawn from a study (dated by TCRdb to the mid-2010s). Study-wide context: The study examined whether tumor-infiltrating Tregs in breast cancer are drawn from blood Tregs or arise in situ by conversion from other CD4+ T cell subsets. Points the paper makes about the study in general: The greatest overlap of tumor-infiltrating Treg TCR alpha and beta sequences was observed with tumor naive CD4+ T cells, followed by blood naive CD4+ T cells. Tumor memory CD4+ T cell TCR gene usage clustered with blood and lymph node memory CD4+ cells and lymph node naive CD4+ cells. The larger-cohort validation was restricted to a single TCR beta V-J rearrangement rather than whole repertoires.

Memory CD4+ T cells were isolated as CD4+CD45RO+CD25- cells. Tregs, naive and memory CD4+ T cells from tumor, blood and ipsilateral draining lymph nodes of about 5 breast cancer patients underwent full-length TCR alpha and beta sequencing. Ficoll density gradient centrifugation was used to isolate mononuclear cells from lymph nodes or from under 55 ml of peripheral blood. Sorted cell populations were confirmed by FACS to exceed 90% purity. For this chain, trimming is 5 bases at the V end and 6 bases at the J end, and the number of junction bases without a gene match is 10. Including the terminal cysteine and phenylalanine, the CDR3 comprises 14 residues. The only DNA kept is the CDR3, 42 bases in frame from the first base. CDR1 and CDR2 (DFQATT, SNEGSKA) derive from the germline V gene (reference sequence). Full-length TCR variable regions were amplified by 5' RACE PCR with constant-region reverse primers, followed by semi-nested PCR with Nested Universal Primer A. Using the ReliaPrep RNA Cell Miniprep System, total RNA was extracted, and the SMARTer RACE 5'/3' Kit was then used to reverse transcribe the RNA into 5'RACE-ready cDNA. An Illumina MiSeq was used to sequence the full-length TCR alpha and beta libraries, which had been barcoded with multiplex adaptors. For the original study's pipeline: Sequencing data were pooled across the five patients for each of nine subset-tissue groups and compared by unsupervised clustering of TCR gene usage. The Morisita-Horn index, with shared sequences weighted by their contribution to each repertoire, was used to calculate repertoire similarity. TCRdb reran the public reads through fastp at Q25 and MiXCR, keeping productive beta chains. Rows merge per CDR3 protein into single entries with the most common DNA and genes. TCRdb, not the authors, supplied the V and J calls. The sample table records about 8,600 distinct CDR3 sequences; about 16% of these occur just once. The top ten clonotypes cover 3.5% of the sample.

The sequencing sample was made of memory CD4+ T cells sorted from blood. The cell subset or site label of this sample denotes: memory CD4+ T cells, CD4+CD45RO+CD25-. This TCR was sampled from a female donor with breast cancer. This chain joins TRBV20-1 to TRBJ2-1; 7 nucleotides in the junction match TRBD2. At the DNA level, the sequence is TGCAGTGCTGAGCGGAGGGAGGGGCTCAATGAGCAGTTCTTC. The encoded protein is CSAERREGLNEQFF.